This T cell receptor beta chain derives from a study of beta chain features in type 1 diabetes. Study findings and constraints: VDJ junctions from patients with type 1 diabetes contained fewer insertions and more deletions. The study found that naive, central memory and Treg TCRB repertoires appeared more similar in patients than in healthy donors.

CDR3 length: 18 amino acids. V was trimmed by 4 bases and J by 0 bases, leaving 16 bases between them. Germline-derived CDR1 and CDR2 are SGHTA and FQGNSA. The sequenced template was cDNA made from the entire isolated RNA. Some clones are missing from TCRdb's copy, which holds only in-frame ones; the method was immunoSEQ multiplex PCR. Of about 620,000 clones listed, 15% to 17% are singletons. Note on this clone: Its specificity is not known.

Sequencing input: naive CD4+ T cells from blood. The genes are TRBV7-2 and TRBJ1-6, with a possible D match to TRBD1 (5 bases). The sequence came from a young man in good health. As DNA, the CDR3 is TGTGCCAGCAGCTATCCGGCGGGGGGAATCTCCTATAATTCACCCCTCCACTTT. Its protein is CASSYPAGGISYNSPLHF.